This TCR beta chain was observed in a study of blood T cell repertoires in COVID-19. Here immunoSEQ multiplex PCR was the method, and the copy in TCRdb shows in-frame clones only, minus some. Of 150,000 to 200,000 clones detected, 80% to 85% appear once; the ten largest clones hold 7.6%. The V segment lost 6 bases and the J segment 7 bases; nucleotides outside the gene matches: 10. CDR1 and CDR2 (germline): SNHLY, FYNNEI. The CDR3 has 15 residues. Patients of the Seattle cohort, enrolled during active infection, were followed longitudinally. This chain links TRBV2 with TRBJ1-5; 9 bases line up with TRBD1. The sequence was obtained from a woman in her sixties or seventies with COVID-19, enrolled during active disease. The specimen sequenced was peripheral blood. The CDR3 reads CASRETGTGNQPQHF. The CDR3 DNA follows: TGTGCCAGCAGGGAAACCGGGACAGGGAACCAGCCCCAGCATTTT.